This is a list of T cell receptor beta chains from one sample in a study of blood T cell repertoires in COVID-19. Libraries were prepared by immunoSEQ multiplex PCR; TCRdb keeps only in-frame clonotypes and omits some of them. The sample consists of about 180,000 clones, around 85% of them appearing once. Material for sequencing was PBMCs or T cells enriched from blood (not recorded which). The source of these receptors is a man aged 35-49 years who had recovered from COVID-19. Both conserved end residues are part of each CDR3. Each record gives: D gene, V gene, clone size, J gene, CDR3 protein, CDR3 DNA. D genes are given only for firm matches. Clone size, where shown, is once, few, many, or a class for clones that have expanded.

-	TRBV15	-	TRBJ2-3	CATSLSWSTDTQYF	TGTGCCACCAGTTTAAGCTGGAGCACAGATACGCAGTATTTT
-	TRBV5-1	-	TRBJ2-7	CASSLGLPPYEQYF	TGCGCCAGCAGCTTGGGCCTACCCCCCTACGAGCAGTACTTC
TRBD2	TRBV5-1	few	TRBJ2-2	CASNRGRAGAGELFF	TGCGCCAGCAACCGCGGGAGGGCGGGCGCCGGGGAGCTGTTTTTT
-	TRBV3-1/TRBV3-2	-	TRBJ2-7	CASSYRDLSYEQYF	TGTGCCAGCAGCTACCGGGATCTCTCCTACGAGCAGTACTTC
-	TRBV10-3	few	TRBJ2-7	CAISGSGKDRGLYEQYF	TGTGCCATCAGTGGAAGCGGGAAAGACAGGGGCCTCTACGAGCAGTACTTC
TRBD1	TRBV7-8	-	TRBJ1-1	CASSFYGQGDTEAFF	TGTGCCAGCAGCTTCTACGGACAGGGGGACACTGAAGCTTTCTTT
TRBD1	TRBV7-3	-	TRBJ2-3	CASSSFPGQEATDTQYF	TGTGCCAGCAGCTCTTTCCCGGGACAGGAGGCGACAGATACGCAGTATTTT
-	TRBV19	few	TRBJ1-2	CASSQQQGAYGYTF	TGTGCCAGTAGTCAACAACAGGGTGCCTATGGCTACACCTTC
-	TRBV28	-	TRBJ1-4	CASSPPPLRATDGRFVF	TGTGCCAGCAGTCCGCCTCCTTTACGAGCGACAGACGGACGTTTTGTGTTT
TRBD2	TRBV6-2/TRBV6-3	-	TRBJ2-7	CASSSPGLAGTYEQYF	TGTGCCAGCAGTTCGCCAGGACTAGCGGGTACCTACGAGCAGTACTTC
TRBD1	TRBV7-2	-	TRBJ1-5	CASSSQGGQPQHF	TGTGCCAGCAGCTCACAGGGGGGTCAGCCCCAGCATTTT
-	TRBV4-1	few	TRBJ1-2	CASSLVTAGGYTF	TGCGCCAGCAGCCTGGTTACAGCCGGTGGCTACACCTTC
TRBD1	TRBV5-4	once	TRBJ1-2	CASSPPGTASYGYTF	TGTGCCAGCAGCCCACCCGGGACAGCAAGCTATGGCTACACCTTC
-	TRBV6-5	-	TRBJ2-3	CASSPSGTSTDTQYF	TGTGCCAGCAGCCCCTCAGGGACTAGCACAGATACGCAGTATTTT
-	TRBV4-1	-	TRBJ1-2	CASSPFMGASNYGYTF	TGCGCCAGCAGCCCTTTTATGGGGGCGTCTAACTATGGCTACACCTTC
-	TRBV28	-	TRBJ2-3	CASSLSADTQYF	TGTGCCAGCAGTTTATCAGCAGATACGCAGTATTTT
TRBD1	TRBV9	once	TRBJ2-2	CASSGTGGTGELFF	TGTGCCAGCAGCGGGACAGGGGGCACCGGGGAGCTGTTTTTT
-	TRBV3-1/TRBV3-2	-	TRBJ1-5	CASSQEQGRNQPQHF	TGTGCCAGCAGCCAAGAACAGGGCCGGAATCAGCCCCAGCATTTT
-	TRBV19	once	TRBJ2-3	CASSVRGDTDTQYF	TGTGCCAGTAGTGTCCGGGGAGACACAGATACGCAGTATTTT
-	TRBV10-3	-	TRBJ2-1	CAISESKGTGSYNEQFF	TGTGCCATCAGTGAGTCGAAGGGCACAGGTTCTTACAATGAGCAGTTCTTC
-	TRBV3-1/TRBV3-2	-	TRBJ2-5	CASSPLLETQYF	TGTGCCAGCAGCCCCCTTTTGGAGACCCAGTACTTC
-	TRBV28	-	TRBJ1-5	CASSQGYSNQPQHF	TGTGCCAGCAGTCAGGGCTATAGCAATCAGCCCCAGCATTTT
TRBD1	TRBV9	-	TRBJ2-1	CASSDFTGDNEQFF	TGTGCCAGCAGCGACTTTACAGGGGACAATGAGCAGTTCTTC
-	TRBV7-9	once	TRBJ1-4	CASSLGETNEKLFF	TGTGCCAGCAGCTTAGGAGAGACTAATGAAAAACTGTTTTTT
TRBD2	TRBV10-3	once	TRBJ2-3	CAIDQSGAQYF	TGTGCCATCGATCAGAGCGGGGCGCAGTATTTT